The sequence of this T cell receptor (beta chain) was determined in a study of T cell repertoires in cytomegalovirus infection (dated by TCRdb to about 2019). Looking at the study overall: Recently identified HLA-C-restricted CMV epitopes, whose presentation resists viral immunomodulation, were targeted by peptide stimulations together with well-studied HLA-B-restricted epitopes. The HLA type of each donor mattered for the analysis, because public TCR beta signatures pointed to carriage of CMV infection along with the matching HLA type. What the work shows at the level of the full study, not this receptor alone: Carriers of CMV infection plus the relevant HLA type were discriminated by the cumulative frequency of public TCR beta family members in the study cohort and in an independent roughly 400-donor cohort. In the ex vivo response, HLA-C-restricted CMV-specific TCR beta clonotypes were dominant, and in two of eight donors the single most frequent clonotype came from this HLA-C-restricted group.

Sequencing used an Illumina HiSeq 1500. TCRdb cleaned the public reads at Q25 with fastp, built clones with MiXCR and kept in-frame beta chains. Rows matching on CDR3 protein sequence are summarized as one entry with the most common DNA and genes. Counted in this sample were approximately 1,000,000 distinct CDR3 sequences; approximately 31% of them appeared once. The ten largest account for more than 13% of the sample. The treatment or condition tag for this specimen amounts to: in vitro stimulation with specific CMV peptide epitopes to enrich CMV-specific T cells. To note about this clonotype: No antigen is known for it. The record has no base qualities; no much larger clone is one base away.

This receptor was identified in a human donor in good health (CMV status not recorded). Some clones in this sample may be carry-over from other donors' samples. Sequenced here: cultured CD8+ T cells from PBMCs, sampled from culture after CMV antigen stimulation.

The CDR3 protein is CASSGGTIGQGRTEAFF. The nucleotides are TGTGCCAGCAGCGGGGGAACCATCGGACAGGGGAGGACTGAAGCTTTCTTT. Recombination linked TRBV2 to TRBJ1-1; 9 central nucleotides agree with TRBD1. Per the germline V gene, SNHLY is the CDR1 and FYNNEI is the CDR2. Trimming takes 6 bases off V and 5 bases off J; junction bases not matched to a gene: 16. The CDR3 has 17 amino acids, counting the end cysteine and phenylalanine. Only the CDR3 DNA is retained, 51 bases long and in frame from the first base.